The 14 T cell receptor beta chains presented below share a single source sample, sequenced in a study of graft-versus-host responses after intestinal transplantation. Sequencing was performed with immunoSEQ multiplex PCR; in TCRdb, only in-frame clones are kept and a portion is missing. This table holds 25,000 to 35,000 clones, approximately 93% found once. The material sequenced was PBMCs, taken roughly 62 days after intestinal transplant. These TCRs come from a human patient who received an intestinal transplant, so some T cells may come from the graft donor.

The J gene is TRBJ1-4, the V gene TRBV4-1; a possible D gene is TRBD1 (6 bases). CDR1 is MGHRA and CDR2 is YSYEKL in the germline V gene. The V end was cut by 4 bases, the J end by 8 bases, with 14 bases between. This CDR3 is built from 14 residues. CDR3 DNA sequence: TGCGCCAGCAGCCCGACAGGTTGGGGGGAAAAACTGTTTTTT. This translates into CASSPTGWGEKLFF.

The chain recombines TRBV27 with TRBJ2-1; unclear D gene. The germline V gene has CDR1 MNHEY and CDR2 SMNVEV (reference sequence). V was shortened by 5 bases and J by 1 base, with 12 bases between the two germline ends. The CDR3 spans 15 residues. The CDR3 region has the DNA TGTGCCAGCAGTCCCAACCTAGGGTCCTACAATGAGCAGTTCTTC. Amino acid sequence: CASSPNLGSYNEQFF.

This rearrangement joins TRBV10-1 to TRBJ2-3; D is uncertain. The V gene's germline CDR1 is WNHNN and CDR2 SYGVQD (reference sequence). The V end was cut by 6 bases, the J end by 1 base, with 14 bases between. The CDR3 runs 15 residues. The CDR3 here is CASSEYGLGTDTQYF. The CDR3 DNA sequence: TGCGCCAGCAGCGAATATGGGCTAGGCACAGATACGCAGTATTTT.

The J gene is TRBJ2-5, the V gene TRBV19; no firm D call. Trimming stripped 5 bases from V and 4 bases from J, with 17 bases between. CDR3 length: 15 residues. Per the germline V gene, CDR1 is LNHDA and CDR2 is SQIVND (reference sequence). The CDR3 region is CASSPQSLPGETQYF. CDR3 DNA sequence: TGTGCCAGTAGTCCCCAGTCCCTTCCAGGAGAGACCCAGTACTTC.

The chain employs TRBV30 and TRBJ1-5, with TRBD1 as a possible D gene (5 bases). Per germline, CDR1 GTSNPN and CDR2 SVGIG (reference sequence). The V and J ends lost 1 base and 9 bases respectively, with 34 bases between them. This CDR3 spans 20 amino acids. As DNA, the CDR3 is TGTGCCTGGAGTGCCCAAGGGGACGGAACTATTCGGGTGGTTGTAAGGCCCCAGCATTTT. This encodes CAWSAQGDGTIRVVVRPQHF. The whole variable domain, remainder taken from reference TRBV30 and TRBJ1-5, is SQTIHQWPATLVQPVGSPLSLECTVEGTSNPNLYWYRQAAGRGLQLLFYSVGIGQISSEVPQNLSASRPQDRQFILSSKKLLLSDSGFYLCAWSAQGDGTIRVVVRPQHFGDGTRLSIL.

The chain recombines TRBV11-2 with TRBJ2-7; D is unresolved. The CDR3 extends over 13 amino acids. CDR1 is SGHAT and CDR2 is FQNNGV in the germline V gene. V lost 3 bases and J lost 3, with 9 bases in between. The CDR3 region is CASSFGSGYEQYF. CDR3 sequence (DNA): TGTGCCAGCAGCTTCGGTTCAGGCTACGAGCAGTACTTC.

This chain joins TRBV13 and TRBJ2-7, with D perhaps matching TRBD2 (6 bases). Trimming left V 5 bases short and J 3 bases short, with 14 bases between. In germline, CDR1 is PRHDT, CDR2 FYEKMQ (reference sequence). The CDR3 sequence is 14 residues long. The CDR3 reads CASSGGSRVYEQYF. The DNA of the CDR3 is TGTGCCAGCAGCGGGGGGTCGAGGGTCTACGAGCAGTACTTC.

The V gene is TRBV7-2, the J gene TRBJ2-7; D is perhaps TRBD1 or TRBD2 (5 bases each). The CDR3 contains 17 residues. Germline V gene data show CDR1 as SGHTA and CDR2 as FQGNSA. The germline V and J ends were trimmed by 5 bases and 0 bases, with 20 bases remaining between them. The CDR3 protein is CASSPGTMGGSSYEQYF. DNA of the CDR3: TGTGCCAGCAGCCCCGGGACCATGGGTGGAAGCTCCTACGAGCAGTACTTC. The full variable domain, in which reference TRBV7-2 and TRBJ2-7 provide the parts outside the CDR3, is GAGVSQSPSNKVTEKGKDVELRCDPISGHTALYWYRQSLGQGLEFLIYFQGNSAPDKSGLPSDRFSAERTGGSVSTLTIQRTQQEDSAVYLCASSPGTMGGSSYEQYFGPGTRLTVT.

The rearrangement links TRBV7-8 to TRBJ2-7; 7 bases align to TRBD2. The CDR3 spans 15 residues. V trimming: 5 bases; J trimming: 4 bases; junction bases outside the gene matches: 11. Germline assignment: CDR1 SGHVS and CDR2 FQNEAQ. For the CDR3, the DNA is TGTGCCAGCAGCGCCGGGGAGGGACGATGGTACGAGCAGTACTTC. Translated: CASSAGEGRWYEQYF.

The rearrangement uses TRBV7-2 and TRBJ2-1, with 7 bases aligning to TRBD2. Germline lookup yields CDR1 SGHTA and CDR2 FQGNSA. V gave up 1 base and J gave up 0 bases; unmatched junction bases: 6. The CDR3 contains 17 residues. CDR3 in DNA: TGTGCCAGCAGCTTAGTTTACGCTAGCGGCTCCTACAATGAGCAGTTCTTC. This codes for CASSLVYASGSYNEQFF.

This clone occurred once. The rearrangement joins TRBV7-9 to TRBJ2-7; tentative D call: TRBD2 (5 bases). Germline lookup yields CDR1 SEHNR and CDR2 FQNEAQ (reference sequence). Trimming shortened V by 8 bases and J by 6 bases, and 26 bases separated the two germline ends. The CDR3 runs 16 residues. As DNA, the CDR3 is TGTGCCAGCTCCCCCGGGCTAACTAGTCCTATCTCCGAGCAGTACTTC. Translated: CASSPGLTSPISEQYF.

This chain connects TRBV19 to TRBJ2-1, with D possibly matching TRBD2 (5 bases). V was cut by 5 bases and J by 8 bases, with 13 bases left in between. Germline V CDR1 and CDR2: LNHDA, SQIVND (reference sequence). CDR3 length: 13 residues. The chain's CDR3 is CASSPGVVYEQFF. In DNA form, the CDR3 reads TGTGCCAGTAGTCCCGGGGTCGTCTATGAGCAGTTCTTC.

This chain uses TRBV11-2 with TRBJ2-1; 9 nucleotides agree with TRBD1. Trimming at V came to 3 bases and at J to 4 bases, leaving 4 bases not matched to a gene. This CDR3 contains 15 residues. In germline, CDR1 is SGHAT, CDR2 FQNNGV. This CDR3 is CASSFGTGYYNEQFF. The CDR3, as DNA: TGTGCCAGCAGCTTCGGGACAGGGTATTACAATGAGCAGTTCTTC.

This clone was seen once. The chain has TRBV9 and TRBJ2-3; TRBD2 might be the D (6 bases). The germline V gene has CDR1 SGDLS and CDR2 YYNGEE. This CDR3 region has 14 residues. V gave up 0 bases and J gave up 5 bases, with 10 bases separating them. CDR3 nucleotide sequence: TGTGCCAGCAGCGTAGCGGGAGTTGTAGATACGCAGTATTTT. This sequence encodes CASSVAGVVDTQYF.